Below, one T cell receptor beta chain is given with its context. The antigen remains unidentified. This CDR3 is built from 12 residues. Germline CDR1 reads DFQATT; CDR2 reads SNEGSKA (reference sequence). V gave up 4 bases and J gave up 4 bases, with 10 bases separating them. For TCRbeta, the library was prepared with unique molecular identifiers. Each CDR3 protein gets one entry after TCRdb re-called the PCR reads with MiXCR. The data contain about a million distinct CDR3 sequences, under 30% of them singletons. The sample comes from a study of T-cell reconstitution after alpha-beta-depleted transplantation in children. The study's findings and limits: When one year had passed after transplant, most T-cell counts and diversity came from newly produced T cells. Approximately two months post-transplant, alpha-beta T cells reportedly originated from several hundred expanded graft clones. Surviving recipient cells, namely T cells and thymic progenitors, were the source of high day-60 TCRbeta diversity in some patients.

This clonotype was sampled from a boy in the first two years of life who had a stem cell transplant for SCID, so the T cells may come from the graft donor. The V gene is TRBV20-1, the J gene TRBJ1-2; D is possibly TRBD1 (6 bases). This material consisted of PBMCs, mostly from graft donor cells, taken 360 days after TCRalphabeta/CD19-depleted stem cell transplant. The chain's CDR3 is CSATAGAYGYTF. The CDR3 DNA sequence: TGCAGTGCTACAGCGGGGGCCTATGGCTACACCTTC.